This passage covers 27 T cell receptor beta chains from one sample sequenced in a study of T-cell memory formation after mild COVID-19. TCRdb re-analysed the 5' RACE reads in MiXCR, keeping a single row per CDR3 protein. The sample includes fewer than 300,000 distinct CDR3 sequences, 15% to 20% seen only once; the top ten take 20% to 25%. The sample comprised PBMCs or a T cell subset sorted from them (not recorded which). These receptors all come from a man aged 18 to 29 who had mild COVID-19 (a few samples of this study predate the infection). Cell type and time point are not known.

The V and J genes are TRBV4-1 and TRBJ1-3; 7 bases align to TRBD1. In germline, CDR1 is MGHRA, CDR2 YSYEKL. This CDR3 has 14 amino acids. Trimming removed 4 bases from V and 8 bases from J; junction bases left unmatched: 8. The CDR3 DNA sequence: TGCGCCAGCAGCCGGGAGAGGGGGCTGGACACCATATATTTT. It yields the protein CASSRERGLDTIYF.

V is TRBV20-1 and J is TRBJ2-6; TRBD1 agrees at 8 bases. The germline V gene has CDR1 DFQATT and CDR2 SNEGSKA (reference sequence). After removal of 3 bases from V and 2 bases from J, the junction contained 9 bases not matched to a gene. The CDR3 runs 17 residues. The CDR3 loop is CSARPDRDAAGANVLTF. CDR3 DNA sequence: TGCAGTGCTAGGCCGGACAGGGATGCAGCTGGGGCCAACGTCCTGACTTTC.

The CDR3 spells CASTPLPGGPQETQYF. CDR3 nucleotide sequence: TGTGCCAGCACCCCCCTCCCAGGGGGCCCCCAAGAGACCCAGTACTTC. The V gene is TRBV27, the J gene TRBJ2-5; 8 bases match TRBD1. J was trimmed by 1 base and V by 7 bases; bases with no gene match: 11. CDR3 size: 16 residues. CDR1 MNHEY and CDR2 SMNVEV come from the germline V gene (reference sequence).

In its sample, this clonotype was seen a few times. The V gene is TRBV12-3 or TRBV12-4, the J gene TRBJ1-5; D unresolved. V lost 6 bases and J lost 6, with 12 bases in between. This CDR3 has 13 amino acids. In nucleotides, the CDR3 is TGTGCCAGCAGCAATCTAGGGCTTCAGCCCCAGCATTTT. It specifies CASSNLGLQPQHF.

The chain couples TRBV9 to TRBJ1-3; no firm D call. V lost 0 bases, J lost 0 bases, and 4 bases lay in between. CDR3 length: 14 amino acids. Germline-derived CDR1 and CDR2 are SGDLS and YYNGEE. The chain's CDR3 is CASSVATSGNTIYF. The CDR3 DNA is TGTGCCAGCAGCGTAGCGACCTCTGGAAACACCATATATTTT.

This rearrangement joins TRBV4-1 to TRBJ1-5, with D uncertain. Trimming left V 4 bases short and J 6 bases short, with 13 bases between. Germline V gene sequence: CDR1 MGHRA, CDR2 YSYEKL. The CDR3 length is 14 residues. CDR3 residues: CASSLREWSQPQHF. CDR3 DNA: TGCGCCAGCAGCCTTAGGGAGTGGAGTCAGCCCCAGCATTTT.

This clonotype has more than one count but fewer than ten. V and J are TRBV14 and TRBJ2-3; D gene uncertain. This CDR3 is 14 amino acids long. Germline CDR1 SGHDN, CDR2 FVKESK. V lost 0 bases and J lost 3, with 7 bases in between. CDR3 residues: CASSQDLWTDTQYF. The CDR3 DNA sequence: TGTGCCAGCAGCCAAGATCTTTGGACAGATACGCAGTATTTT.

This rearrangement joins TRBV11-2 to TRBJ2-7; D unresolved. Germline V CDR1 and CDR2: SGHAT, FQNNGV. The CDR3 has 13 residues. V shed 0 bases and J shed 3 bases, with 6 bases lying between them. The CDR3 DNA follows: TGTGCCAGCAGCTTAGACCCTCTCTACGAGCAGTACTTC. Amino acid sequence: CASSLDPLYEQYF.

This clonotype was counted at least ten times. The rearrangement links TRBV30 to TRBJ1-1; D not certain. The length of the CDR3 is 13 residues. The V end was cut by 0 bases, the J end by 2 bases, with 7 bases between. Germline V gives CDR1 GTSNPN, CDR2 SVGIG (reference sequence). In nucleotides, the CDR3 is TGTGCCTGGAGTGTTGAGGGCAACACTGAAGCTTTCTTT. Residues: CAWSVEGNTEAFF.

The sample holds many counts of this clonotype. This sequence joins TRBV12-3 or TRBV12-4 and TRBJ2-5; TRBD1 is a possible D gene (6 bases). The CDR3 extends over 13 amino acids. The germline V and J ends were trimmed by 6 bases and 3 bases, with 11 bases remaining between them. The CDR3, as DNA: TGTGCCAGCAGGCAAGGACAGAAAGAGACCCAGTACTTC. Translation gives CASRQGQKETQYF.

This clonotype was counted ten times or more. The rearrangement joins TRBV5-6 to TRBJ2-7; D call uncertain. Trimming removed 4 bases at V and 5 bases at J, with 10 bases between. Looked up from germline, CDR1 is SGHDT and CDR2 is YYEEEE. The CDR3 totals 12 residues. As DNA, the CDR3 is TGTGCCAGCAGCCCCGGTCAGGACGAGCAGTACTTC. As protein: CASSPGQDEQYF.

This clonotype was observed a handful of times. V usage is TRBV12-3 or TRBV12-4 and J usage is TRBJ2-3; 9 bases are shared with TRBD2. This CDR3 has 16 amino acids. V lost 4 bases and J lost 5; bases outside the gene matches: 10. CDR3 amino acids: CASSYDSSGVVDTQYF. CDR3 DNA: TGTGCCAGCAGTTACGACTCTAGCGGGGTGGTAGATACGCAGTATTTT.

This clonotype has more than one count but fewer than ten. The chain combines TRBV4-1 with TRBJ2-5; D ambiguous. Germline V lookup: CDR1 MGHRA, CDR2 YSYEKL. Trimming took off 4 bases at V and 3 bases at J, with 12 bases between the two ends. The CDR3 runs 14 residues. CDR3 residues: CASSRGAIEETQYF. The CDR3 DNA reads TGCGCCAGCAGCCGAGGAGCCATAGAAGAGACCCAGTACTTC.

Points on this clonotype: At one boundary the junction diverges from the germline segment, which might be a read error. The J gene is TRBJ2-3, the V gene TRBV7-2; the D gene could be TRBD1 or TRBD2 (6 bases each). CDR1 is SGHTA and CDR2 is FQGNSA in the germline V gene. The length of the CDR3 is 13 residues. The CDR3 region has the DNA TGTGCCAGCAGCTTAGAGGGAGAGGGGGGTCCGTGTTTT. This gives the protein CASSLEGEGGPCF.

This clonotype was picked up a small number of times. The chain links TRBV18 to TRBJ1-1, with D tentatively TRBD1 (6 bases). The CDR3 runs 12 residues. Trimming removed 3 bases from V and 6 bases from J, with 8 bases in between. Looked up from germline, CDR1 is KGHSH and CDR2 is LQKENI. The CDR3 region is CASSPTGPEAFF. Written as DNA, the CDR3 is TGTGCCAGCTCACCGACAGGACCTGAAGCTTTCTTT.

There are a few counts of this clonotype. The chain joins TRBV6-5 to TRBJ1-5; D is possibly TRBD1 (6 bases). The CDR3 has 14 amino acids. Germline values: CDR1 MNHEY, CDR2 SVGAGI. V lost 6 bases, J lost 5 bases, and 14 bases lay in between. The DNA for the CDR3 is TGTGCCAGCAGCATTAACAGGGCGCATCAGCCCCAGCATTTT. Translating it yields CASSINRAHQPQHF.

V and J are TRBV6-2 or TRBV6-3 and TRBJ2-1, with TRBD2 as a possible D gene (5 bases). Germline V gene data show CDR1 as MNHEY and CDR2 as SVGEGT. V was clipped by 2 bases and J by 5 bases, with 13 bases between them. This CDR3 region has 15 residues. CDR3 sequence reads: CASSYLAGGHNEQFF. CDR3 DNA sequence: TGTGCCAGCAGTTACCTAGCCGGAGGCCACAATGAGCAGTTCTTC.

This chain links TRBV12-3 or TRBV12-4 with TRBJ2-3; TRBD2 agrees at 9 bases. Trimming at V came to 3 bases and at J to 4 bases, leaving 8 bases not matched to a gene. The CDR3 loop spans 16 amino acids. The CDR3 coding sequence is TGTGCCAGCAGTTTCCCATCGCGGGGGGGTTCAGATACGCAGTATTTT. It is translated as CASSFPSRGGSDTQYF.

J is TRBJ2-2 and V is TRBV7-3; D call uncertain. This CDR3 has 16 residues. Germline CDR1 and CDR2: SGHTA and FQGTGA. Trimming left V 4 bases short and J 3 bases short, with 15 bases between. The CDR3 region has the DNA TGTGCCAGCAGCTCCACCCTCCAATTGGACACCGGGGAGCTGTTTTTT. Translation gives CASSSTLQLDTGELFF.

The chain employs TRBV7-9 and TRBJ2-3; no clear D. This CDR3 has 12 residues. The germline V gene encodes CDR1 SEHNR and CDR2 FQNEAQ (reference sequence). V dropped 7 bases and J dropped 4 bases, with 9 bases sitting between them. CDR3 nucleotide sequence: TGTGCCAGCACCCCGACGGCAGATACGCAGTATTTT. It translates to CASTPTADTQYF.

In this sample, this clonotype turned up a few times. The rearrangement links TRBV14 to TRBJ1-1; D unresolved. V was cut by 1 base and J by 8 bases, with 2 bases left in between. This CDR3 is 10 amino acids long. The germline V gene has CDR1 SGHDN and CDR2 FVKESK. CDR3 sequence: CASSQAEAFF. The CDR3 DNA reads TGTGCCAGCAGCCAAGCCGAAGCTTTCTTT.

This clonotype has at least ten counts. J is TRBJ1-2 and V is TRBV6-5; 7 bases are a match to TRBD1. Germline assignment: CDR1 MNHEY and CDR2 SVGAGI. CDR3 length: 13 amino acids. J gave up 4 bases and V 6 bases, and 5 bases lay outside the gene matches. DNA of the CDR3: TGTGCCAGCAGGCGGGAGGGGGCCTATGGCTACACCTTC. Its translation is CASRREGAYGYTF.

Only a few counts were recorded for this clonotype. V usage is TRBV12-3 or TRBV12-4 and J usage is TRBJ2-1, with 7 bases lining up with TRBD1. The length of the CDR3 is 15 residues. With V trimmed by 6 bases and J by 0 bases, 5 bases remained unmatched. CDR3 sequence: CASSGQVSSYNEQFF. Written as DNA, the CDR3 is TGTGCCAGCAGCGGACAGGTTAGCTCCTACAATGAGCAGTTCTTC.

The chain joins TRBV9 to TRBJ2-5; D may be TRBD1 (6 bases). V was trimmed by 2 bases and J by 5 bases, leaving 10 bases between them. This CDR3 spans 13 amino acids. The germline V gene has CDR1 SGDLS and CDR2 YYNGEE. CDR3 in DNA: TGTGCCAGCAGCGTGGGGGCCCAGGAGACCCAGTACTTC. This encodes CASSVGAQETQYF.

The V gene is TRBV6-6, the J gene TRBJ2-3; the D is unclear. CDR3 length: 12 residues. Looked up from germline, CDR1 is MNHNY and CDR2 is SVGAGI (reference sequence). V lost 8 bases, J lost 1 base, and 7 bases lay in between. Here the CDR3 reads CASGQGTDTQYF. The CDR3 nucleotides read TGTGCCAGCGGGCAGGGCACAGATACGCAGTATTTT.

The rearrangement links TRBV6-4 to TRBJ2-2; D perhaps matches TRBD2 (6 bases). Per germline, CDR1 MRHNA and CDR2 SNTAGT. The CDR3 spans 20 residues. V was clipped by 3 bases and J by 1 base, with 24 bases between them. The CDR3 nucleotides are TGTGCCAGCAGTGAATGGCTCGGGGGAAGATTCTATATGAACACCGGGGAGCTGTTTTTT. Its translation: CASSEWLGGRFYMNTGELFF.

The rearrangement uses TRBV7-9 and TRBJ1-2; unclear D gene. The CDR3 length is 11 residues. Germline-derived CDR1 and CDR2 are SEHNR and FQNEAQ (reference sequence). Trimming removed 5 bases from V and 7 bases from J, with 8 bases in between. CDR3 sequence (DNA): TGTGCCAGCAGCCTCCTTGTTGGCTACACCTTC. It specifies CASSLLVGYTF.